The 14 T cell receptor beta chains reported below all come from one sample, sequenced in a study of regulatory T cells in long-lasting Graves disease (dated by TCRdb to the early 2020s). Reading the label with the study, this specimen's time point is: persistent/refractory GD, antithyroid drugs over 5 years with positive TRAb. For both TCR sequencing and RNA sequencing, RNA was extracted from PBMCs in TRIzol. Receptors were amplified or captured by multiplex PCR. The sequencer listed for this sample is Illumina HiSeq 4000. iRepertoire HTBI primers and Arm-PCR amplification of CDR3 regions were used to construct TCR beta libraries. The public reads were quality trimmed at Q25 with fastp and then assembled into clones with MiXCR by TCRdb, keeping productive beta chains. Identical CDR3 protein sequences are pooled into one entry, listed with their most common genes and DNA. For this sample there are some 430,000 distinct CDR3 sequences; about a fifth appear just once. The ten largest clones take up 7% to 9% of the sample.

Sample: peripheral blood mononuclear cells (PBMCs), taken when the disease was refractory, from a patient treated with antithyroid drugs. These receptors were collected from a female donor with Graves disease.

V usage is TRBV29-1 and J usage is TRBJ1-1, with 7 bases lining up with TRBD1. The CDR3 runs 12 residues. Germline lookup yields CDR1 SQVTM and CDR2 ANQGSEA. The junction had 6 bases not matched to a gene; V was cut back by 7 bases and J by 4 bases. CDR3 in amino acids: CSAKGAGTEAFF. The CDR3 bases are TGCAGCGCCAAGGGGGCCGGCACTGAAGCTTTCTTT.

This chain joins TRBV24-1 and TRBJ2-2; D is possibly TRBD2 (6 bases). Between the trimmed V and J ends, which lost 1 base and 3 bases, there was a span of 11 bases. Germline V gene lookup returns CDR1 KGHDR and CDR2 SFDVKD. This CDR3 spans 16 amino acids. CDR3 nucleotides: TGTGCCACCAGTGATTTTCAAACGGGAGACACCGGGGAGCTGTTTTTT. Translation: CATSDFQTGDTGELFF.

V and J are TRBV9 and TRBJ2-7, with TRBD2 matching 8 bases. CDR1 SGDLS and CDR2 YYNGEE come from the germline V gene. The CDR3 spans 16 residues. V was pared by 4 bases and J by 5 bases, with 14 bases of the junction left unmatched. The CDR3 is CASSPRGGLAGHEQYF. DNA for the CDR3: TGTGCCAGCAGCCCTCGAGGGGGGCTAGCGGGCCACGAGCAGTACTTC.

A few counts support this clonotype. V is TRBV7-2 and J is TRBJ2-7; 8 bases line up with TRBD1. This CDR3 region has 15 residues. Per the germline V gene, CDR1 is SGHTA and CDR2 is FQGNSA. V shed 3 bases, J shed 1 base, and the junction held 5 bases outside the gene matches. CDR3 coding DNA: TGTGCCAGCAGCTTGATGACAGGGGTGTCCTACGAGCAGTACTTC. Translated, it gives CASSLMTGVSYEQYF.

This clonotype was picked up a small number of times. Mismatch with germline at one junction end may stem from a read error. The chain links TRBV19 to TRBJ1-2; TRBD1 matches 7 bases. This CDR3 contains 16 residues. Germline values: CDR1 LNHDA, CDR2 SQIVND (reference sequence). The CDR3, as DNA: TGTGCCAGTGGTATAGCGGCATGGGACAGCGGCTATGGCTACACCTTC. Protein: CASGIAAWDSGYGYTF.

Only a few counts were recorded for this clonotype. The chain carries TRBV19 and TRBJ1-2; unclear D gene. The CDR3 extends over 15 amino acids. Trimming took 7 bases from V and 6 from J, leaving 21 bases between them. From germline, CDR1 is LNHDA and CDR2 SQIVND (reference sequence). The CDR3 protein is CASTTPQPGGNGYTF. In DNA form, the CDR3 reads TGTGCCAGTACCACTCCTCAACCGGGCGGCAATGGCTACACCTTC.

Comments on this clonotype: This may be a read error, as it is one base from a much larger clone. This chain connects TRBV28 to TRBJ2-2, with 8 bases identical to TRBD1. Germline CDR1 MDHEN, CDR2 SYDVKM. The CDR3 runs 16 residues. V was pared by 10 bases and J by 5 bases, with 15 bases of the junction left unmatched. The CDR3 loop reads CANQGAEAVRTGELFF. In DNA form, the CDR3 reads TGTGCCAACCAGGGGGCCGAGGCAGTGCGTACCGGGGAGCTGTTTTTT.

This clonotype was counted a few times. This sequence joins TRBV7-9 and TRBJ2-7, with D possibly matching TRBD1 (6 bases). Trimming took off 5 bases at V and 3 bases at J, with 14 bases between the two ends. CDR3 size: 14 residues. The germline V gene encodes CDR1 SEHNR and CDR2 FQNEAQ (reference sequence). CDR3 protein: CASSARTAFYEQYF. The DNA of the CDR3 is TGTGCCAGCAGCGCTAGGACAGCATTCTACGAGCAGTACTTC.

With regard to this clonotype: A junction boundary mismatches the germline segment, possibly from a read error. The chain uses TRBV3-1 and TRBJ2-2, with 9 bases lining up with TRBD2. Germline V gene sequence: CDR1 LGHDT, CDR2 YNNKEL (reference sequence). This CDR3 comprises 15 residues. The CDR3 coding sequence is TGTGCCAGCAGACAAGGTCTAGCGGGGACCGGGGAGCTGTTTTTT. Protein: CASRQGLAGTGELFF.

The rearrangement joins TRBV29-1 to TRBJ2-3; D tentatively fits TRBD1 or TRBD2 (5 bases each). Germline V lookup: CDR1 SQVTM, CDR2 ANQGSEA. The CDR3 is made up of 16 amino acids. Trimming removed 4 bases at V and 0 bases at J, with 17 bases between. CDR3 region: CSVAGSSGHSTDTQYF. CDR3 sequence (DNA): TGCAGCGTTGCAGGGTCCAGCGGCCATAGCACAGATACGCAGTATTTT.

The chain combines TRBV6-9 with TRBJ1-5; a weak D match, TRBD1 (5 bases). The CDR3 contains 15 residues. CDR1 MNHGY and CDR2 SVAAGI come from the germline V gene. The V end lost 3 bases, the J end lost 5 bases, and 14 bases lay between the germline ends. The CDR3 sequence: CASSYESGIYQPQHF. The CDR3, as DNA: TGTGCCAGCAGTTACGAGTCAGGGATTTATCAGCCCCAGCATTTT.

As for this clonotype: Since a much larger clone is just one base distant, this may be a read error. The V call is TRBV6-1, the J call TRBJ2-3, with 9 bases fitting TRBD2. CDR3 length equals 16 residues. From germline, CDR1 is MNHNS and CDR2 SASEGT. DNA of the CDR3: TGTGCCAGCAACCGCCCGGCGGGGGGGATTCGGGAGACCCGGTACTTC. Its protein is CASNRPAGGIRETRYF.

This clonotype has just a few counts. The rearrangement links TRBV28 to TRBJ2-2; D call uncertain. Trimming took 4 bases from V and 0 from J, leaving 9 bases between them. Germline CDR1 and CDR2: MDHEN and SYDVKM. CDR3 length equals 15 residues. In nucleotides, the CDR3 is TGTGCCAGCAGTTCGGGCAGACCGAACACCGGGGAGCTGTTTTTT. Amino acid sequence: CASSSGRPNTGELFF.

The chain's CDR3 is CASSPPDRFTGELFF. CDR3 in DNA: TGTGCCAGTAGTCCTCCGGACAGGTTCACCGGGGAGCTGTTTTTT. This chain links TRBV19 with TRBJ2-2; 7 positions match TRBD1. Germline CDR1 LNHDA, CDR2 SQIVND (reference sequence). The CDR3 sequence is 15 residues long. Trimming cost V 5 bases and J 4 bases; bases outside gene matches: 7. Full variable domain (rest looked up from reference TRBV19 and TRBJ2-2): DGGITQSPKYLFRKEGQNVTLSCEQNLNHDAMYWYRQDPGQGLRLIYYSQIVNDFQKGDIAEGYSVSREKKESFPLTVTSAQKNPTAFYLCASSPPDRFTGELFFGEGSRLTVL.